This T cell receptor beta chain came from a study of OX40 agonist ivuxolimab in advanced cancers. Study-level background: Patients with prior anti-PD-1, anti-PD-L1 or anti-CTLA-4 therapy were eligible; 40% had some. Among those treated, three patients had partial responses, one with hepatocellular carcinoma and two with cutaneous melanoma.

The repertoire was sequenced with immunoSEQ multiplex PCR; TCRdb's copy has only in-frame clones and lacks some. Here the sample spans about 40,000 clones, around nine tenths being singletons. Turning to this clone: What it binds is not known.

V was trimmed by 2 bases and J by 2 bases, leaving 12 bases between them. The CDR3 totals 15 residues. In germline, CDR1 is MGHRA, CDR2 YSYEKL. Findings and limits, study-wide: Expansion of clones was among the lowest in partial responders at 0.1-3.0 mg/kg. At 0.1 to 3.0 mg/kg and by week 6, CD4+ and CD8+ T cells in the blood had expanded clonally.

The J gene is TRBJ2-5, the V gene TRBV4-1; the D gene is possibly TRBD1 (6 bases). This clonotype was obtained from an adult with an advanced solid tumor such as melanoma, head and neck, liver or kidney cancer. The sequencing here drew on CD4+ or CD8+ T cells sorted from blood, taken in a trial of the OX40 agonist ivuxolimab. CDR3 DNA sequence: TGCGCCAGCAGCCAACCGGGACAAACTCAAGAGACCCAGTACTTC. Translating gives CASSQPGQTQETQYF.